This T cell receptor (beta chain) was sequenced for a study of cytomegalovirus exposure and HLA in healthy donors. Study as a whole: In a later analysis, it was reported that the roughly 130 validation repertoires had been produced on the same platform as the 670 or so repertoires belonging to the first cohort. Study conclusions and caveats: Across donors, most TCRs were seen rarely, yet some public ones were widespread. The authors enumerated over 150 TCR beta chains as linked to cytomegalovirus.

TCRdb keeps only in-frame clones here, not all; method: immunoSEQ multiplex PCR. The sample holds approximately 97,000 clones, approximately 93% seen once. With respect to this clone: Its antigen is not identified.

Sequencing was performed on PBMCs. The TCR was taken from a woman aged 25-40 years in good health and CMV-seropositive.

The CDR3 DNA reads as TGTGCCAGCAGTCCCGGACTACCCACACGCGATACGCAGTATTTT. This encodes CASSPGLPTRDTQYF. The rearrangement uses TRBV6-5 and TRBJ2-3, with D perhaps TRBD2 (6 bases). Trimming removed 5 bases from V and 6 bases from J, with 18 bases in between. This CDR3 has 15 residues. The germline CDR1 and CDR2 sequences are MNHEY and SVGAGI.